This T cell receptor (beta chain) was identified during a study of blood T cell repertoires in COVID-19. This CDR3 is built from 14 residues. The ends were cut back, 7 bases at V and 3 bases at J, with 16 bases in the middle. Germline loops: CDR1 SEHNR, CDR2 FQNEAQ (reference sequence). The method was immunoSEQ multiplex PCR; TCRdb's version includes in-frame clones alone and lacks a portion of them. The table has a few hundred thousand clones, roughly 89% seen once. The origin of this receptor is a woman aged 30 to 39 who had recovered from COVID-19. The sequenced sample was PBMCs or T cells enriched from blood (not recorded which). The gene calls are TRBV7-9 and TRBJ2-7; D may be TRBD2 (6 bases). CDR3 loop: CASIKVEGNYEQYF. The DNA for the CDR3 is TGTGCCAGCATAAAAGTGGAGGGAAACTACGAGCAGTACTTC.